One and the same sample provided the 13 T cell receptor beta chains below, sequenced in a study of early T cells in non-severe SARS-CoV-2 infection. TCRdb called the 5' RACE reads again in MiXCR, with one record for every CDR3 protein. The sample lists about 60,000 distinct CDR3 sequences; 7.5% to 10% were seen once. What was sequenced was whole blood. The receptor set was obtained from an adult who was a healthcare worker with PCR-confirmed SARS-CoV-2 infection or an uninfected control (not recorded which).

This clonotype showed up just a few times. V gene TRBV5-6 combines with J gene TRBJ1-1, with D possibly matching TRBD1 (6 bases). Deletions cut 1 base from V and 3 bases from J, with 10 bases between. Germline assignment: CDR1 SGHDT and CDR2 YYEEEE. This CDR3 spans 14 amino acids. DNA for the CDR3: TGTGCCAGCAGCTTGATCCAGGGGCACACTGAAGCTTTCTTT. As protein: CASSLIQGHTEAFF.

In its sample, this clonotype was seen many times. The gene calls are TRBV27 and TRBJ2-5; D may match TRBD1 or TRBD2 (5 bases each). The CDR3 covers 17 residues. V dropped 2 bases and J dropped 2 bases, with 18 bases sitting between them. CDR1 and CDR2 (germline): MNHEY, SMNVEV (reference sequence). CDR3 loop: CASSLRGGGGPQETQYF. CDR3 nucleotides: TGTGCCAGCAGTTTAAGGGGCGGTGGGGGACCACAAGAGACCCAGTACTTC.

J is TRBJ2-1 and V is TRBV20-1; D uncertain. Germline CDR1 is DFQATT and CDR2 is SNEGSKA (reference sequence). This CDR3 has 10 amino acids. The V end was cut by 4 bases, the J end by 10 bases, with 8 bases between. The CDR3 DNA follows: TGCAGTGCTATTCAGAGGGAGCAGTTCTTC. It translates to CSAIQREQFF.

This clonotype was counted between two and nine times. J is TRBJ2-4 and V is TRBV10-2, with 10 bases that match TRBD2. The CDR3 consists of 18 residues. Germline V gene data show CDR1 as WSHSY and CDR2 as SAAADI. J lost 1 base, V lost 7 bases, and 13 bases had no gene match. The CDR3, as DNA: TGCGCCAGCACCACGACCACCTTACTAGCGGGGGCCAAAAACATTCAGTACTTC. This sequence encodes CASTTTTLLAGAKNIQYF.

This clonotype was observed a few times. The chain couples TRBV21-1 to TRBJ2-6; TRBD1 is taken as the D call from the table, unchecked against the DNA. TRBV21-1 is deemed a pseudogene. This CDR3 comprises 17 residues. The CDR3 DNA reads as TGTGCCAGCAGCAAACGGCGCAGAAACTCTGGGGCCAACGTCCTGACTTTC. As protein: CASSKRRRNSGANVLTF.

The chain uses TRBV4-1 and TRBJ1-5; D gene unclear. V was clipped by 2 bases and J by 1 base, with 6 bases between them. Germline V CDR1 and CDR2: MGHRA, YSYEKL. The CDR3 has 14 residues. The chain's CDR3 is CASSQTQSNQPQHF. For the CDR3, the DNA is TGCGCCAGCAGCCAAACCCAAAGCAATCAGCCCCAGCATTTT.

This clonotype occurred a few times. V and J are TRBV12-3 or TRBV12-4 and TRBJ1-1; D unclear. The V end lost 1 base, the J end lost 6 bases, and 9 bases lay between the germline ends. The length of the CDR3 is 13 residues. The CDR3 region has the DNA TGTGCCAGCAGTTTAGAGACTGGGGCTGAAGCTTTCTTT. The encoded protein is CASSLETGAEAFF.

J is TRBJ1-5 and V is TRBV6-1; possibly TRBD1 for D (6 bases). Germline assignment: CDR1 MNHNS and CDR2 SASEGT. V was cut by 7 bases and J by 6 bases, with 13 bases left in between. There are 13 residues in the CDR3. The CDR3: CASNSGVIQPQHF. CDR3 nucleotide sequence: TGTGCCAGCAATTCAGGGGTAATTCAGCCCCAGCATTTT.

This clonotype was recorded at least ten times. The V gene is TRBV21-1, the J gene TRBJ2-7; no check of the table's D call, TRBD1, against the DNA was made. TRBV21-1 is flagged as a pseudogene. The length of the CDR3 is 14 residues. Written as DNA, the CDR3 is TGTGCCAGCCCCCCGGACAGGGCCCCCTACGAGCAGTACGTC. Its translation: CASPPDRAPYEQYV.

This clonotype has more than one count but fewer than ten. The gene calls are TRBV4-1 and TRBJ2-2, with TRBD1 matching 10 bases. Germline V CDR1 and CDR2: MGHRA, YSYEKL. The J segment lost 3 bases and the V segment lost 4 bases, leaving 5 bases of the junction unmatched. This CDR3 has 16 residues. In nucleotides, the CDR3 is TGCGCCAGCAGCCCGGACAGGGGGTTCTACACCGGGGAGCTGTTTTTT. Translated: CASSPDRGFYTGELFF.

This clonotype was seen a few times. V is TRBV5-4 and J is TRBJ2-3; 8 bases line up with TRBD2. The germline V gene encodes CDR1 SGHNT and CDR2 YYREEE (reference sequence). This CDR3 has 16 residues. V dropped 4 bases and J dropped 4; count of bases not matched to a gene: 11. The CDR3 DNA sequence: TGTGCCAGCAGCCTTGGGGCGGGGGGAGGAGCAGATACGCAGTATTTT. Its translation: CASSLGAGGGADTQYF.

This clonotype was recorded many times. This sequence joins TRBV2 and TRBJ2-3; D perhaps matches TRBD1 (6 bases). The V and J ends lost 3 bases and 0 bases respectively, with 10 bases between them. This CDR3 region has 15 residues. CDR1 and CDR2 (germline): SNHLY, FYNNEI. The CDR3 loop reads CASSEGDISTDTQYF. The CDR3 region has the DNA TGTGCCAGCAGTGAGGGGGACATTAGCACAGATACGCAGTATTTT.

This clonotype was found a few times. The V and J genes are TRBV5-1 and TRBJ2-5; D possibly matches TRBD1 or TRBD2 (6 bases each). CDR3 length equals 14 residues. Trimming took 6 bases from V and 2 from J, leaving 14 bases between them. Germline CDR1 SGHRS, CDR2 YFSETQ. CDR3 nucleotides: TGCGCCAGCATGGAGGGGACAATTCAAGAGACCCAGTACTTC. Residues: CASMEGTIQETQYF.